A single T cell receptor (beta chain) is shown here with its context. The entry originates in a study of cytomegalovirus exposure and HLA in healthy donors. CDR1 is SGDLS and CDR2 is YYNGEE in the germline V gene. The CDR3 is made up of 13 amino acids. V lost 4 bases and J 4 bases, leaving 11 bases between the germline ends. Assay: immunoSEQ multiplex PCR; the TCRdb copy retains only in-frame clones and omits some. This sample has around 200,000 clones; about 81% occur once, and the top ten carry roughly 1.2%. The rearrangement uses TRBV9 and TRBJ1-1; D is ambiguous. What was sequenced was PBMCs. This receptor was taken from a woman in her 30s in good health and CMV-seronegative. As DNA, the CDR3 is TGTGCCAGCAGCCCCCTCGGTGCCACTGAAGCTTTCTTT. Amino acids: CASSPLGATEAFF. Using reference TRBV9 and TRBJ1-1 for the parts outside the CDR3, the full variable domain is DSGVTQTPKHLITATGQRVTLRCSPRSGDLSVYWYQQSLDQGLQFLIQYYNGEERAKGNILERFSAQQFPDLHSELNLSSLELGDSALYFCASSPLGATEAFFGQGTRLTVV.